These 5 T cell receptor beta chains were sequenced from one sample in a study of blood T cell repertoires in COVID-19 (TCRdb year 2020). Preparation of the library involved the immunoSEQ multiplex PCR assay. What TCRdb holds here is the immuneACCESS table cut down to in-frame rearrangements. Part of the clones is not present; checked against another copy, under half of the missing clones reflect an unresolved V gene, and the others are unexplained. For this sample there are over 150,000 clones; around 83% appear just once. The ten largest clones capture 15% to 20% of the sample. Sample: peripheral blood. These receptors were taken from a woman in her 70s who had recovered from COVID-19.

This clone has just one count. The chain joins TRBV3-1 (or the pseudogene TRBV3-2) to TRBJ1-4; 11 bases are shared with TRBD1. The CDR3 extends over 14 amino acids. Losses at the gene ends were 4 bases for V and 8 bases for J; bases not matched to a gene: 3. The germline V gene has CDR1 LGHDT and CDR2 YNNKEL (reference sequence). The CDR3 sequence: CASSLGTGGEKLFF. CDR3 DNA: TGTGCCAGCAGCCTAGGGACAGGGGGAGAAAAACTGTTTTTT.

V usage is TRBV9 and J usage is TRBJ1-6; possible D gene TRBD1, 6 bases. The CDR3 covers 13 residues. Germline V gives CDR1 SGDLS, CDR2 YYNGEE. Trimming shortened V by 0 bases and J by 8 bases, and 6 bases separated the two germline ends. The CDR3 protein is CASSVAGDSPLHF. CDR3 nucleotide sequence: TGTGCCAGCAGCGTAGCAGGGGATTCACCCCTCCACTTT.

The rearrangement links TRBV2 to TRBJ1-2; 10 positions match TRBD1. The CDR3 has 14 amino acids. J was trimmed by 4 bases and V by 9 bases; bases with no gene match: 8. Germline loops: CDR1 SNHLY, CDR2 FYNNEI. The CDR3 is CARQDRGPGYGYTF. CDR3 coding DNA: TGTGCCAGGCAAGACAGGGGGCCCGGCTATGGCTACACCTTC.

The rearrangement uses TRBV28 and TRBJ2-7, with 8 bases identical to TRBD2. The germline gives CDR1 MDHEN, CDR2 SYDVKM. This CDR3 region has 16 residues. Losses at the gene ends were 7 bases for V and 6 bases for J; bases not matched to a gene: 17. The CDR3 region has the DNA TGTGCCAGCACCTCTTCGGGGGGGGCCCTACTGGTCGAGCAGTACTTC. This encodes CASTSSGGALLVEQYF.

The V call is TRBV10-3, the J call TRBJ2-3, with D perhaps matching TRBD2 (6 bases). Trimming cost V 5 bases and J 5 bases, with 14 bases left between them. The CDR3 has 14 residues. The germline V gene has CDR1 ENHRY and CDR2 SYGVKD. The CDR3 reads CAISPGMGGDTQYF. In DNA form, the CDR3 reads TGTGCCATCAGTCCCGGTATGGGGGGAGATACGCAGTATTTT.